These 20 T cell receptor beta chains originate from one sample sequenced in a study of blood T cells in healthy people across ages. Through a sample-barcoded 5' primer and a J-beta primer mix, a second PCR was run for roughly 6 to 12 cycles. One entry per CDR3 protein, called by TCRdb with MiXCR from the 5' RACE reads. In the table there are about 670,000 distinct CDR3 sequences, around 41% of which are singletons. The sample consisted of blood. The receptor set was obtained from a man older than 75 in good health.

The rearrangement uses TRBV14 and TRBJ2-5; D call uncertain. Near its end, the DNA agrees better with TRBJ2-7, so the J call may be wrong. The CDR3 length is 13 residues. Germline CDR1 is SGHDN and CDR2 is FVKESK. CDR3 coding DNA: TGTGCCAGCAGCCCGGACGAGTTGAACGAGCAGTACTTC. Encoded protein: CASSPDELNEQYF.

This clonotype turned up a few times. This chain uses TRBV20-1 with TRBJ2-1; D may be TRBD1 or TRBD2 (6 bases each). Deletions cut 8 bases from V and 4 bases from J, with 15 bases between. CDR3 length: 13 residues. Germline V CDR1 and CDR2: DFQATT, SNEGSKA (reference sequence). The CDR3 is CSPHRGEYNEQFF. CDR3 DNA sequence: TGCAGTCCTCATAGGGGGGAATACAATGAGCAGTTCTTC.

The chain is built from TRBV11-2 and TRBJ1-1; no clear D gene. This CDR3 has 12 residues. Germline V gives CDR1 SGHAT, CDR2 FQNNGV. V was pared by 5 bases and J by 12 bases, with 16 bases between. CDR3 region: CASSDYGRRPFF. CDR3 in DNA: TGTGCCAGCAGCGACTACGGACGTCGTCCTTTCTTT.

This chain joins TRBV6-5 and TRBJ2-3, with 8 bases lining up with TRBD2. The CDR3 has 16 amino acids. In germline, CDR1 is MNHEY, CDR2 SVGAGI. Unmatched junction bases numbered 9, after V lost 6 bases and J lost 1 base. The CDR3 bases are TGTGCCAGCAGGGCCCGGGAGGGAATCCGCACAGATACGCAGTATTTT. Translation gives CASRAREGIRTDTQYF.

This clonotype appeared a few times. The CDR3 DNA follows: TGTGCCAGCAGCTTATCCTGGGGGTCAGGGAGATCAAATGAGCAGTTCTTC. It specifies CASSLSWGSGRSNEQFF. V and J are TRBV7-3 and TRBJ2-1, with D possibly called TRBD1 or TRBD2 (5 bases each). Trimming removed 2 bases at V and 7 bases at J, with 21 bases between. The germline V gene has CDR1 SGHTA and CDR2 FQGTGA. This CDR3 spans 17 amino acids.

V usage is TRBV20-1 and J usage is TRBJ2-4; D is possibly TRBD1 or TRBD2 (5 bases each). The closer fit of TRBJ2-7 to the DNA end suggests the J call may be wrong. The CDR3 loop spans 14 amino acids. Germline CDR1 and CDR2: DFQATT and SNEGSKA (reference sequence). The CDR3 spells CSASRGTLSYEQYF. CDR3 nucleotides: TGCAGTGCCTCTCGGGGCACTCTCTCCTACGAGCAGTACTTC.

The V and J genes are TRBV2 and TRBJ2-7; D possibly uses TRBD1 or TRBD2 (5 bases each). Near its end, the DNA agrees better with TRBJ2-5, so the J call may be wrong. Germline V gene lookup returns CDR1 SNHLY and CDR2 FYNNEI. The CDR3 totals 15 residues. DNA for the CDR3: TGTGCCAAGCTCTACCCGGGCCGTACAGGAGGGACCCAGTACTTC. Translating it yields CAKLYPGRTGGTQYF.

This clonotype was observed a handful of times. The chain carries TRBV25-1 and TRBJ1-4; the match to TRBD1 covers 7 bases. The CDR3 covers 14 residues. Germline CDR1 MGHDK, CDR2 SYGVNS. After removal of 3 bases from V and 7 bases from J, the junction contained 5 bases not matched to a gene. This chain's CDR3 is CASSETGPVEKLFF. The CDR3 DNA reads as TGTGCCAGCAGTGAGACAGGGCCAGTTGAAAAACTGTTTTTT.

This clonotype showed up many times. The chain couples TRBV20-1 to TRBJ1-1, with D unclear. V was shortened by 5 bases and J by 7 bases, with 8 bases between the two germline ends. The length of the CDR3 is 10 residues. CDR1 DFQATT and CDR2 SNEGSKA come from the germline V gene (reference sequence). CDR3 in DNA: TGCAGTGCTCCACAATTTGAAGCTTTCTTT. Its translation is CSAPQFEAFF.

Only one count was recorded for this clonotype. In DNA, the CDR3 is TGTGCTAGTGGCGATGGACAGGGGGTCTACGAGCAGTACTTC. Translated: CASGDGQGVYEQYF. The chain joins TRBV12-5 to TRBJ2-7; TRBD1 matches at 10 bases. Trimming cost V 6 bases and J 3 bases; bases outside gene matches: 5. Germline V gene data show CDR1 as LGHNT and CDR2 as FRNRAP. The CDR3 is 14 residues long.

Notes on this clonotype: The junction departs from germline at one end; a sequencing error may be responsible. The chain employs TRBV20-1 and TRBJ2-2; 7 bases line up with TRBD1. This CDR3 is built from 14 residues. Germline CDR1 reads DFQATT; CDR2 reads SNEGSKA (reference sequence). CDR3 nucleotide sequence: TGCAGCGCTAGAACAGGGGCGTACACCGGGGAGCTGTTTTTT. Translation: CSARTGAYTGELFF.

This clonotype showed up just a few times. The chain employs TRBV7-2 and TRBJ1-6; the D is unclear. Per the germline V gene, CDR1 is SGHTA and CDR2 is FQGNSA. The CDR3 extends over 14 amino acids. Trimming shortened V by 5 bases and J by 5 bases, and 10 bases separated the two germline ends. The CDR3 protein is CASSTRANNSPLHF. The CDR3 DNA is TGTGCCAGCAGCACTAGGGCCAATAATTCACCCCTCCACTTT.

The chain recombines TRBV20-1 with TRBJ2-1, with D perhaps TRBD1 (5 bases). The CDR3 spans 13 residues. Trimming removed 6 bases from V and 6 bases from J, with 15 bases in between. Germline CDR1 is DFQATT and CDR2 is SNEGSKA (reference sequence). CDR3 sequence reads: CSAPLGQSNEQFF. CDR3 DNA: TGCAGTGCCCCATTGGGGCAGTCCAATGAGCAGTTCTTC.

The rearrangement uses TRBV10-3 and TRBJ2-3, with 11 bases identical to TRBD2. V lost 5 bases, J lost 6 bases, and 7 bases stayed unmatched. The CDR3 is 15 amino acids. Germline assignment: CDR1 ENHRY and CDR2 SYGVKD. CDR3 protein: CAISPPGTSGDTQYF. In DNA form, the CDR3 reads TGTGCCATCAGTCCTCCGGGGACTAGCGGCGATACGCAGTATTTT.

Comments on this clonotype: One end of the junction varies from germline; a read error may be responsible. This chain uses TRBV6-2 or TRBV6-3 with TRBJ2-5; D remains ambiguous. The end of the DNA is better explained by TRBJ2-7, so the J call may be wrong. The germline V gene encodes CDR1 MNHEY and CDR2 SVGEGT. This CDR3 is built from 11 residues. This CDR3 is CASSPSCEQYF. The DNA of the CDR3 is TGTGCCAGCAGCCCTTCCTGCGAGCAGTACTTC.

This sequence joins TRBV10-3 and TRBJ2-3, with D unresolved. Trimming cost V 6 bases and J 8 bases, with 9 bases left between them. The CDR3 length is 11 residues. Per the germline V gene, CDR1 is ENHRY and CDR2 is SYGVKD. DNA for the CDR3: TGTGCCATCAGAGGAGCCGCTACGCAGTATTTT. The encoded protein is CAIRGAATQYF.

This clonotype came up a few times. The chain is built from TRBV6-1 and TRBJ2-5, with 11 bases matching TRBD2. CDR3 length equals 17 residues. V lost 2 bases and J lost 1; bases outside the gene matches: 6. Germline CDR1 and CDR2: MNHNS and SASEGT. The DNA of the CDR3 is TGTGCCAGCAGTGAAAGCCCTAGCGGGGGGCCCCAAGAGACCCAGTACTTC. This encodes CASSESPSGGPQETQYF.

This clonotype turned up a few times. V usage is TRBV7-6 and J usage is TRBJ2-5; 8 bases align to TRBD2. The germline V gene has CDR1 SGHVS and CDR2 FNYEAQ. Losses at the gene ends were 5 bases for V and 5 bases for J; bases not matched to a gene: 4. This CDR3 is 13 amino acids long. The DNA for the CDR3 is TGTGCCAGCAGCCGTAGCGGGGTGGAGACCCAGTACTTC. Translation gives CASSRSGVETQYF.

This clonotype was observed a handful of times. V and J are TRBV7-2 and TRBJ2-1; maybe TRBD1 (7 bases). Germline lookup yields CDR1 SGHTA and CDR2 FQGNSA. The ends were cut back, 6 bases at V and 8 bases at J, with 14 bases in the middle. The CDR3 contains 13 residues. CDR3: CASSSSGGHEQFF. CDR3 DNA: TGTGCCAGCAGTAGCTCAGGGGGGCATGAGCAGTTCTTC. Full variable domain (missing parts from reference TRBV7-2 and TRBJ2-1): GAGVSQSPSNKVTEKGKDVELRCDPISGHTALYWYRQSLGQGLEFLIYFQGNSAPDKSGLPSDRFSAERTGGSVSTLTIQRTQQEDSAVYLCASSSSGGHEQFFGPGTRLTVL.

The chain joins TRBV6-2 or TRBV6-3 to TRBJ1-5; 8 bases fit TRBD1. Germline-derived CDR1 and CDR2 are MNHEY and SVGEGT. V dropped 5 bases and J dropped 8; count of bases not matched to a gene: 8. The CDR3 runs 14 residues. DNA of the CDR3: TGTGCCAGCAGTGATCCGGGACAGGCAAAGCCCCAGCATTTT. Protein: CASSDPGQAKPQHF.